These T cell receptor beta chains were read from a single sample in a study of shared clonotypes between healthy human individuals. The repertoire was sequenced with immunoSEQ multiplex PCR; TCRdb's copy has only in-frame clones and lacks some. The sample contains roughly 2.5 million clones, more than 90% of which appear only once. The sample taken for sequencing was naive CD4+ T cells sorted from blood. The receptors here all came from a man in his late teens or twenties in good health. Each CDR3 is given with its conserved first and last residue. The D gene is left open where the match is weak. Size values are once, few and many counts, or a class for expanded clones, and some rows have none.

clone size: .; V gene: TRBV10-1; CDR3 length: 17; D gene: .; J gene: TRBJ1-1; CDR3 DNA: TGCGCCAGCGGAGGAACCCAAGCGCAGGGAGCGAACACTGAAGCTTTCTTT; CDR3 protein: CASGGTQAQGANTEAFF
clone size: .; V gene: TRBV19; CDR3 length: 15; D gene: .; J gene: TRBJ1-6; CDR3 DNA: TGTGCCAGTAGTATACGGCAGGGAGATAATTCACCCCTCCACTTT; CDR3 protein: CASSIRQGDNSPLHF
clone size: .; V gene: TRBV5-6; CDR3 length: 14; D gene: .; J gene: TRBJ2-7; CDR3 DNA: TGTGCCAGCAGCCCCCCGGGGAGCTCCTACGAGCAGTACTTC; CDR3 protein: CASSPPGSSYEQYF
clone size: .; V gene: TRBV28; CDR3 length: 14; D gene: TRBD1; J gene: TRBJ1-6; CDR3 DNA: TGTGCCAGCAGTTTTTCGGGACAGCATTCACCCCTCCACTTT; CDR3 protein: CASSFSGQHSPLHF
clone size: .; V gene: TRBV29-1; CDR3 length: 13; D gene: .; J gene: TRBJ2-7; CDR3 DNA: TGCAGCGTTGAATTCGACAGTCGCCACGAGCAGTACTTC; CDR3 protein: CSVEFDSRHEQYF
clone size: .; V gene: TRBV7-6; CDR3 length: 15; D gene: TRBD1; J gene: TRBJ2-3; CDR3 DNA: TGTGCCAGCAGCTTGACAGGGGGAGCGCCTGATACGCAGTATTTT; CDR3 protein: CASSLTGGAPDTQYF
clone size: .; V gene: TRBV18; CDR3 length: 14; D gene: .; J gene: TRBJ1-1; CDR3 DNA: TGTGCCAGCTCACCAACGGTGGTGAACACTGAAGCTTTCTTT; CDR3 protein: CASSPTVVNTEAFF
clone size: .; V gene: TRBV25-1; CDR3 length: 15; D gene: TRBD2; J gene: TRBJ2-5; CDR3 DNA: TGTGCCAGCAGTGAATCGGGACTAGCCCAAGAGACCCAGTACTTC; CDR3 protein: CASSESGLAQETQYF
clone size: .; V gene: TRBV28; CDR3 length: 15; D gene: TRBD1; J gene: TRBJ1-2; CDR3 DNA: TGTGCCAGCAGACCCTCGGGACAGGTCGGCTATGGCTACACCTTC; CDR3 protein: CASRPSGQVGYGYTF
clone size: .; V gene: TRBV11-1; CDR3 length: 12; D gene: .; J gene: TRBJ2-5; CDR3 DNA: TGTGCCAGCAGCCTTGACACTGAGACCCAGTACTTC; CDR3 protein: CASSLDTETQYF
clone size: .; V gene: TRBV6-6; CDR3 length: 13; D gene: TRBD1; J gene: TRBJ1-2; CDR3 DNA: TGTGCCAGCAGCCAGGACAGGGGGCGAGGCTACACCTTC; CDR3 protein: CASSQDRGRGYTF
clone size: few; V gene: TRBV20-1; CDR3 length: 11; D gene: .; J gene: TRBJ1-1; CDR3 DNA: TGCAGTGGTCAGGGCAGTAGTGAAGCTTTCTTT; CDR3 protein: CSGQGSSEAFF
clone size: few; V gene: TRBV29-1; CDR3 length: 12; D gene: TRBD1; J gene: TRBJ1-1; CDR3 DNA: TGCAGCGTTACAGGGGGTAGGACTGAAGCTTTCTTT; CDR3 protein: CSVTGGRTEAFF
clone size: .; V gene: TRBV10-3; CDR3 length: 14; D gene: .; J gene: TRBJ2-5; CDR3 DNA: TGTGCCATCAGTGGAAATCGCTTCGCAGAGACCCAGTACTTC; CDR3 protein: CAISGNRFAETQYF
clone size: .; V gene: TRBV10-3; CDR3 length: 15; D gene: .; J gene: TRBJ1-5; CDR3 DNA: TGTGCCATCAGTGACTTGGACCTCGCGAGTCAGCCCCAGCATTTT; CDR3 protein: CAISDLDLASQPQHF
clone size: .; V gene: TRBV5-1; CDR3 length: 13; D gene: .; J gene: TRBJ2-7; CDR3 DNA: TGCGCCAGCAGCAAGGACAGAACCTACGAGCAGTACTTC; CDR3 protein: CASSKDRTYEQYF
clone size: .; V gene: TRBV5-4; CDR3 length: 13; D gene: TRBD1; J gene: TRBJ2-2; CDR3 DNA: TGTGCCAGCAGCTTTACAGGGGCCGGGGAGCTGTTTTTT; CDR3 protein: CASSFTGAGELFF
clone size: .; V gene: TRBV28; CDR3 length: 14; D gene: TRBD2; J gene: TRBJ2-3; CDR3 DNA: TGTGCCAGCAGGGGCCCTAGCGGGGAAGATACGCAGTATTTT; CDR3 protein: CASRGPSGEDTQYF
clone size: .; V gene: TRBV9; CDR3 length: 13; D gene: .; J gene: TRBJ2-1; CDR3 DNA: TGTGCCAGCAGCGTAGTGGAAGGGTATGAGCAGTTCTTC; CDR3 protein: CASSVVEGYEQFF
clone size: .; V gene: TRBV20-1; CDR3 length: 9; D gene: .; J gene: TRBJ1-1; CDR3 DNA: TGCAGTGCTAGAGCAACAGCTTTCTTT; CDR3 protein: CSARATAFF
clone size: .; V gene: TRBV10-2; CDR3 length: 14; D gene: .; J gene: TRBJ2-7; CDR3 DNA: TGCGCCAGCAGTGTTGGCCCTGAATCCTACGAGCAGTACTTC; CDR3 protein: CASSVGPESYEQYF
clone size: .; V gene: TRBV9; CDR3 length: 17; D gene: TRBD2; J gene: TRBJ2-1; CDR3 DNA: TGTGCCAGCAGCCTCCCTTCTATGGGAGGGACCTACAATGAGCAGTTCTTC; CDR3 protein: CASSLPSMGGTYNEQFF
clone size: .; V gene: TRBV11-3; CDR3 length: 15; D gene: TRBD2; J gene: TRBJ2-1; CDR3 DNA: TGTGCCAGCAGCCTCGGGACTAGCGACTACAATGAGCAGTTCTTC; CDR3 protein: CASSLGTSDYNEQFF
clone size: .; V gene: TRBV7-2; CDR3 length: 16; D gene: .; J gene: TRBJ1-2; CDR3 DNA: TGTGCCAGCAGCCCTAGCACTCTGGGAGGTCGGGGTGGCTACACCTTC; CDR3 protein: CASSPSTLGGRGGYTF
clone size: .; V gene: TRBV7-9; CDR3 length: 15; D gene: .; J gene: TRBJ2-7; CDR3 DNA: TGTGCCAGCAGCGTACCAAGGGGCGACTCCTACGAGCAGTACTTC; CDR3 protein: CASSVPRGDSYEQYF
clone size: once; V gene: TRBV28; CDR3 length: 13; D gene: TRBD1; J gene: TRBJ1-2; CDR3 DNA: TGTGCCAGCAGCTCCGGGACAGGGGGTGGCTACACCTTC; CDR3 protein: CASSSGTGGGYTF
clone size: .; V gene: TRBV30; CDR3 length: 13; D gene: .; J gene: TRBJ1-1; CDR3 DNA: TGTGCCTGGAGGGGCGGAATGAACACTGAAGCTTTCTTT; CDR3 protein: CAWRGGMNTEAFF
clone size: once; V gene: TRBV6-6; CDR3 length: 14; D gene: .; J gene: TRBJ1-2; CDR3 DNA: TGTGCCAGCAGTTTATCCGACAGTAACTATGGCTACACCTTC; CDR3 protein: CASSLSDSNYGYTF
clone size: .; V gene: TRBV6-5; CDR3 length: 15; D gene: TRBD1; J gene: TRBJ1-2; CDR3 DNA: TGTGCCAGCAGTTACTCGGGACAGGGTGGCTATGGCTACACCTTC; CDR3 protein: CASSYSGQGGYGYTF
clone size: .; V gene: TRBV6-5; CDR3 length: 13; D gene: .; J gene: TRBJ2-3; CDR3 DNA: TGTGCCAGCAGATACGACCCCACAGATACGCAGTATTTT; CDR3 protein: CASRYDPTDTQYF
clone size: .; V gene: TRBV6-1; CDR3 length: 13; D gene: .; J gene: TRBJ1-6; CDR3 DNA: TGTGCCAGCAGTGATCAGGCGAATTCACCCCTCCACTTT; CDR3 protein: CASSDQANSPLHF
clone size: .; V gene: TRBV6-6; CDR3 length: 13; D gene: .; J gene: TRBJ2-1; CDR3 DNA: TGTGCCAGCACCCCTCAAGGGTCCACTGAGCAGTTCTTC; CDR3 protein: CASTPQGSTEQFF